A selection of T cell receptor beta chains follows, all from one sample in a study of T cell responses to AZD1222 COVID-19 vaccine. TCRdb keeps only in-frame clones here, not all; method: immunoSEQ multiplex PCR. This sample carries fewer than 150,000 clones, 90% to 95% of them seen once, and the ten largest clones take around 3.1%. Source: peripheral blood, taken on day 0 of AZD1222 vaccination. All receptors derive from an adult in good health. Both conserved end residues are part of each CDR3. Each record gives: J gene, D gene, clone size, V gene, CDR3 protein, CDR3 DNA. The D gene is left open where the match is weak. Rows give clone size only sometimes, using once, few, many, or a class for an expanded clone.

j_gene: TRBJ2-5
d_gene: NA
abundance: NA
v_gene: TRBV11-2
CDR3aa: CASSPRGASVRETQYF
CDR3nt: TGTGCCAGCAGCCCCAGGGGAGCGTCAGTGCGGGAGACCCAGTACTTC

j_gene: TRBJ2-5
d_gene: NA
abundance: NA
v_gene: TRBV29-1
CDR3aa: CSVYPQETQYF
CDR3nt: TGCAGCGTCTACCCACAAGAGACCCAGTACTTC

j_gene: TRBJ1-2
d_gene: NA
abundance: NA
v_gene: TRBV28
CDR3aa: CASTTSNYGYTF
CDR3nt: TGTGCCAGCACGACCTCGAACTATGGCTACACCTTC

j_gene: TRBJ1-2
d_gene: NA
abundance: once
v_gene: TRBV28
CDR3aa: CASSLAGVNYGYTF
CDR3nt: TGTGCCAGCAGTTTAGCGGGGGTAAATTATGGCTACACCTTC

j_gene: TRBJ1-1
d_gene: TRBD1
abundance: NA
v_gene: TRBV27
CDR3aa: CASGTGLSTEAFF
CDR3nt: TGTGCCAGCGGGACAGGGTTGAGCACTGAAGCTTTCTTT

j_gene: TRBJ1-1
d_gene: NA
abundance: once
v_gene: TRBV19
CDR3aa: CASSISLGGGPTVNTEAFF
CDR3nt: TGTGCCAGTAGTATTAGCCTTGGGGGGGGGCCCACCGTGAACACTGAAGCTTTCTTT

j_gene: TRBJ1-5
d_gene: NA
abundance: NA
v_gene: TRBV6-4
CDR3aa: CASSDGYNQPQHF
CDR3nt: TGTGCCAGCAGTGACGGATACAATCAGCCCCAGCATTTT

j_gene: TRBJ1-3
d_gene: TRBD1
abundance: NA
v_gene: TRBV5-6
CDR3aa: CASSFTGGFSGNTIYF
CDR3nt: TGTGCCAGCAGCTTTACAGGGGGCTTTTCTGGAAACACCATATATTTT

j_gene: TRBJ2-2
d_gene: TRBD2
abundance: NA
v_gene: TRBV5-1
CDR3aa: CASSLGLAGGTGELFF
CDR3nt: TGCGCCAGCAGCTTGGGCCTAGCGGGAGGCACCGGGGAGCTGTTTTTT

j_gene: TRBJ2-1
d_gene: TRBD2
abundance: NA
v_gene: TRBV4-1
CDR3aa: CASSPDRGQAGGRAKNEQFF
CDR3nt: TGCGCCAGCAGCCCAGATCGGGGGCAGGCGGGCGGGAGGGCTAAAAATGAGCAGTTCTTC

j_gene: TRBJ1-1
d_gene: NA
abundance: NA
v_gene: TRBV28
CDR3aa: CASSFWGSGPNTEAFF
CDR3nt: TGTGCCAGCAGTTTTTGGGGAAGCGGACCTAACACTGAAGCTTTCTTT

j_gene: TRBJ1-5
d_gene: NA
abundance: NA
v_gene: TRBV24-1
CDR3aa: CATSSMTSEWPQHF
CDR3nt: TGTGCCACCAGTAGTATGACATCCGAGTGGCCCCAGCATTTT

j_gene: TRBJ2-1
d_gene: TRBD2
abundance: NA
v_gene: TRBV29-1
CDR3aa: CSATTSGTGAWFF
CDR3nt: TGCAGCGCTACGACTAGCGGCACTGGGGCATGGTTCTTC

j_gene: TRBJ1-1
d_gene: NA
abundance: NA
v_gene: TRBV19
CDR3aa: CASSIGQEYTEAFF
CDR3nt: TGTGCCAGTAGTATAGGACAGGAATACACTGAAGCTTTCTTT

j_gene: TRBJ2-1
d_gene: TRBD2
abundance: NA
v_gene: TRBV29-1
CDR3aa: CSALMAGGRYNEQFF
CDR3nt: TGCAGCGCCCTGATGGCGGGAGGAAGGTACAATGAGCAGTTCTTC

j_gene: TRBJ1-6
d_gene: NA
abundance: once
v_gene: TRBV5-4
CDR3aa: CASSFFGGTLHF
CDR3nt: TGTGCCAGCAGCTTTTTTGGGGGAACCCTCCACTTT

j_gene: TRBJ1-1
d_gene: NA
abundance: NA
v_gene: TRBV5-1
CDR3aa: CASSLGPVGNTEAFF
CDR3nt: TGCGCCAGCAGCTTGGGTCCAGTGGGGAACACTGAAGCTTTCTTT

j_gene: TRBJ2-5
d_gene: NA
abundance: NA
v_gene: TRBV4-1
CDR3aa: CASSQDGESNQETQYF
CDR3nt: TGCGCCAGCAGCCAAGATGGTGAGAGCAACCAAGAGACCCAGTACTTC

j_gene: TRBJ2-2
d_gene: NA
abundance: NA
v_gene: TRBV7-9
CDR3aa: CASSLDRRTGELFF
CDR3nt: TGTGCCAGCAGCCTTGACAGGAGGACCGGGGAGCTGTTTTTT

j_gene: TRBJ2-2
d_gene: NA
abundance: NA
v_gene: TRBV19
CDR3aa: CASSMQVTTGDTGELFF
CDR3nt: TGTGCCAGTAGTATGCAGGTAACTACGGGGGACACCGGGGAGCTGTTTTTT

j_gene: TRBJ1-6
d_gene: TRBD1
abundance: NA
v_gene: TRBV5-1
CDR3aa: CASSPRTGFGSPLHF
CDR3nt: TGCGCCAGCAGCCCTAGGACAGGGTTTGGTTCACCCCTCCACTTT

j_gene: TRBJ1-5
d_gene: NA
abundance: NA
v_gene: TRBV24-1
CDR3aa: CATSDWGVGQPQHF
CDR3nt: TGTGCCACCAGTGATTGGGGGGTGGGCCAGCCCCAGCATTTT

j_gene: TRBJ1-1
d_gene: NA
abundance: NA
v_gene: TRBV18
CDR3aa: CASSPWDGLMNTEAFF
CDR3nt: TGTGCCAGCTCACCTTGGGATGGGCTAATGAACACTGAAGCTTTCTTT

j_gene: TRBJ2-1
d_gene: TRBD2
abundance: NA
v_gene: TRBV11-1
CDR3aa: CASETGTSGYNEQFF
CDR3nt: TGTGCCAGCGAAACCGGGACTAGCGGCTACAATGAGCAGTTCTTC